This TCR beta chain was profiled in a study of regulatory T cells in long-lasting Graves disease. Findings of the study overall: Repertoires from persistent disease leaned toward TRBV28, TRBJ1-2 and TRBJ2-5. Relative to newly diagnosed Graves' patients, persistent ones had lower TCR diversity.

The germline V and J ends were trimmed by 5 bases and 10 bases, with 21 bases remaining between them. Per the germline V gene, CDR1 is SEHNR and CDR2 is FQNEAQ (reference sequence). The CDR3 has 15 residues. Documented time point: newly diagnosed GD, antithyroid drugs for less than 3 months. Isolated PBMC RNA provided the starting material for the TCR library. Construction of TCR beta libraries relied on iRepertoire HTBI primers and on Arm-PCR targeting CDR3 regions. Each CDR3 protein is one row after TCRdb ran MiXCR on the multiplex PCR reads. This table holds around 500,000 distinct CDR3 sequences, roughly 14% found once. The table lists this clonotype with many counts. Antigen unknown. The sample was also reused in another study, on T cells in Graves' hyperthyroidism and ophthalmopathy. This second report adds: When the TCR CDR3 underwent first-round RT-PCR, the HTBI primer set was used. Stable hyperthyroidism and ophthalmopathy were separated using 13 V-J signatures.

The TCR was taken from a young man with Graves disease. V gene TRBV7-9 combines with J gene TRBJ2-1; D gene unclear. The specimen was peripheral blood mononuclear cells (PBMCs), collected at new diagnosis, from a patient treated with antithyroid drugs. CDR3 nucleotides: TGTGCCAGCAGCCTTCCACGGGCTGATACGAGGGAGCAGTTCTTC. Its translation: CASSLPRADTREQFF.